The 29 T cell receptor beta chains listed next were all sequenced from one sample in a study of cytomegalovirus exposure and HLA in healthy donors. 60 Vbeta and 13 Jbeta primers were used in PCR. Data came from immunoSEQ multiplex PCR; TCRdb stores just in-frame clones and leaves some out. In total, the table holds around 150,000 clones. What was sequenced was PBMCs. All receptors derive from an older woman in good health and CMV-seronegative.

The chain employs TRBV10-1 and TRBJ2-7; TRBD1 might be the D (6 bases). The CDR3 is made up of 11 amino acids. V lost 5 bases and J lost 4, with 6 bases in between. Germline assignment: CDR1 WNHNN and CDR2 SYGVQD (reference sequence). CDR3: CASSTGYEQYF. The CDR3 region has the DNA TGCGCCAGCAGTACAGGGTACGAGCAGTACTTC.

The V and J genes are TRBV11-1 and TRBJ2-2; 7 positions agree with TRBD1. The CDR3 length is 15 residues. Germline-derived CDR1 and CDR2 are SGHAT and FQDESV (reference sequence). V lost 6 bases and J lost 5; bases outside the gene matches: 9. CDR3 loop: CASRRTGVLTGELFF. CDR3 nucleotides: TGTGCCAGCAGGAGAACAGGGGTTTTGACCGGGGAGCTGTTTTTT. The full variable domain, rest sourced from reference TRBV11-1 and TRBJ2-2, is EAEVAQSPRYKITEKSQAVAFWCDPISGHATLYWYRQILGQGPELLVQFQDESVVDDSQLPKDRFSAERLKGVDSTLKIQPAELGDSAMYLCASRRTGVLTGELFFGEGSRLTVL.

The chain employs TRBV4-1 and TRBJ2-1, with 7 bases identical to TRBD1. The V and J ends lost 7 bases and 0 bases, in that order; junction bases with no gene match: 0. This CDR3 region has 13 residues. CDR1 is MGHRA, CDR2 YSYEKL, per germline. As DNA, the CDR3 is TGCGCCAGCAAGGGGGCCTCCTACAATGAGCAGTTCTTC. Encoded protein: CASKGASYNEQFF.

The chain recombines TRBV6-1 with TRBJ2-7, with TRBD2 identical over 9 bases. CDR1 MNHNS and CDR2 SASEGT come from the germline V gene. J gave up 0 bases and V 2 bases, and 8 bases lay outside the gene matches. This CDR3 region has 17 residues. CDR3 DNA sequence: TGTGCCAGCAGTGAATCTGGCCGGACTAGCGCCTCCTACGAGCAGTACTTC. It is translated as CASSESGRTSASYEQYF.

V is TRBV7-2 and J is TRBJ2-7; possible D gene TRBD2, 6 bases. The CDR3 has 16 residues. Germline CDR1 and CDR2: SGHTA and FQGNSA. V was pared by 2 bases and J by 6 bases, with 20 bases between. DNA of the CDR3: TGTGCCAGCAGCTTACGTACGGGACTGTCTGAACGCGAGCAGTACTTC. Amino acid sequence: CASSLRTGLSEREQYF.

The V gene is TRBV4-1, the J gene TRBJ1-1; the D gene is possibly TRBD1 (5 bases). Germline CDR1 and CDR2: MGHRA and YSYEKL. With 0 bases removed from V and 4 bases from J, the gap between germline ends came to 15 bases. The CDR3 is 16 amino acids. The CDR3 DNA reads TGCGCCAGCAGCCAAGAGATCAGGGTGAAGTCCACTGAAGCTTTCTTT. Translation: CASSQEIRVKSTEAFF.

Here the CDR3 reads CSVDGQEATEAFF. As DNA, the CDR3 is TGCAGCGTTGATGGACAGGAGGCCACTGAAGCTTTCTTT. The chain employs TRBV29-1 and TRBJ1-1; 7 bases match TRBD1. The CDR3 is 13 amino acids. V trimming: 3 bases; J trimming: 4 bases; junction bases outside the gene matches: 5. In germline, CDR1 is SQVTM, CDR2 ANQGSEA.

V is TRBV5-1 and J is TRBJ2-7; weak D call: TRBD1 (6 bases). The CDR3 runs 15 residues. Germline V gene lookup returns CDR1 SGHRS and CDR2 YFSETQ. V lost 0 bases, J lost 5 bases, and 15 bases lay in between. CDR3 residues: CASSLEGQGLNEQYF. In nucleotides, the CDR3 is TGCGCCAGCAGCTTGGAAGGTCAGGGGCTAAACGAGCAGTACTTC.

V and J are TRBV30 and TRBJ1-2, with D unclear. V lost 5 bases and J lost 1, with 8 bases in between. The CDR3 is made up of 12 amino acids. Germline V gene lookup returns CDR1 GTSNPN and CDR2 SVGIG (reference sequence). In DNA form, the CDR3 reads TGTGCCTGGGGCCGACATAACTATGGCTACACCTTC. It codes for CAWGRHNYGYTF.

This sequence joins TRBV28 and TRBJ1-2; D possibly corresponds to TRBD1 (5 bases). Trimming took off 6 bases at V and 8 bases at J, with 31 bases between the two ends. Germline V gene data show CDR1 as MDHEN and CDR2 as SYDVKM. The CDR3 runs 18 residues. The CDR3 is CASSRPRALSGGAGGYTF. In DNA, the CDR3 is TGTGCCAGCAGCCGCCCTCGGGCCTTGTCCGGGGGAGCTGGGGGCTACACCTTC.

The chain uses TRBV4-2 and TRBJ1-4; D may be TRBD1 (6 bases). CDR1 is LGHNA and CDR2 is YNFKEQ in the germline V gene. V gave up 0 bases and J gave up 4 bases, with 15 bases separating them. This CDR3 is built from 17 residues. CDR3 in amino acids: CASSQDLQQGVNEKLFF. In nucleotides, the CDR3 is TGTGCCAGCAGCCAAGATCTCCAACAGGGCGTTAATGAAAAACTGTTTTTT.

The rearrangement links TRBV10-3 to TRBJ1-2; TRBD1 agrees at 8 bases. V dropped 2 bases and J dropped 7; count of bases not matched to a gene: 3. The V gene's germline CDR1 is ENHRY and CDR2 SYGVKD. The CDR3 totals 13 residues. The CDR3 DNA follows: TGTGCCATCAGTGAGGCAGGGGGCGCTGGCTACACCTTC. Its translation is CAISEAGGAGYTF.

The chain combines TRBV4-1 with TRBJ2-2; D ambiguous. CDR3 length: 13 residues. The ends were cut back, 5 bases at V and 5 bases at J, with 9 bases in the middle. Germline loops: CDR1 MGHRA, CDR2 YSYEKL. The CDR3 DNA sequence: TGCGCCAGCAGCGGGCGTGTAACCGGGGAGCTGTTTTTT. Encoded protein: CASSGRVTGELFF.

The rearrangement links TRBV11-2 to TRBJ2-1; 8 bases are a match to TRBD2. The CDR3 sequence is 12 residues long. The junction had 8 bases not matched to a gene; V was cut back by 5 bases and J by 14 bases. Per germline, CDR1 SGHAT and CDR2 FQNNGV. The CDR3 nucleotides read TGTGCCAGCAGCCCGGGGGGGCGGGAGGAGTTCTTC. Amino acids: CASSPGGREEFF.

DNA of the CDR3: TGTGCCAGCAGCTTGGGGGGGGTTTCCACAGATACGCAGTATTTT. Its protein product is CASSLGGVSTDTQYF. The genes are TRBV5-4 and TRBJ2-3; TRBD2 is a possible D gene (6 bases). The V end lost 0 bases, the J end lost 2 bases, and 10 bases lay between the germline ends. The CDR3 is 15 residues long. Germline V gene data show CDR1 as SGHNT and CDR2 as YYREEE (reference sequence). Combining the CDR3 with reference TRBV5-4 and TRBJ2-3 gives the whole variable domain ETGVTQSPTHLIKTRGQQVTLRCSSQSGHNTVSWYQQALGQGPQFIFQYYREEENGRGNFPPRFSGLQFPNYSSELNVNALELDDSALYLCASSLGGVSTDTQYFGPGTRLTVL.

The chain is built from TRBV29-1 and TRBJ1-1; D might be TRBD1 (6 bases). Germline V CDR1 and CDR2: SQVTM, ANQGSEA. The CDR3 is 11 residues long. The V gene lost 4 bases and the J gene lost 3 bases, with 6 bases spanning the gap. Here the CDR3 reads CSVGTDTEAFF. CDR3 DNA: TGCAGCGTTGGGACAGACACTGAAGCTTTCTTT.

Comments on this clone: The junction and the germline gene differ at one end; a read error may be behind it. The chain employs TRBV7-8 and TRBJ1-1, with 7 bases fitting TRBD1. This CDR3 has 14 amino acids. Looked up from germline, CDR1 is SGHVS and CDR2 is FQNEAQ. CDR3 coding DNA: TGTGCCAACAGCCTGGGACAGCAGAACACTGAAGCTTTCTTT. This sequence encodes CANSLGQQNTEAFF.

The chain carries TRBV12-5 and TRBJ2-3; TRBD1 is a possible D gene (6 bases). Germline V gene sequence: CDR1 LGHNT, CDR2 FRNRAP. The CDR3 totals 12 residues. The V gene lost 6 bases and the J gene lost 4 bases, with 8 bases spanning the gap. This chain's CDR3 is CASGRGSDTQYF. The CDR3 region has the DNA TGTGCTAGTGGAAGGGGGTCAGATACGCAGTATTTT. Based on the CDR3 plus reference TRBV12-5 and TRBJ2-3, the full variable domain is DARVTQTPRHKVTEMGQEVTMRCQPILGHNTVFWYRQTMMQGLELLAYFRNRAPLDDSGMPKDRFSAEMPDATLATLKIQPSEPRDSAVYFCASGRGSDTQYFGPGTRLTVL.

The chain joins TRBV6-5 to TRBJ1-2; D might be TRBD1 (6 bases). Germline loops: CDR1 MNHEY, CDR2 SVGAGI. This CDR3 has 13 residues. V was pared by 6 bases and J by 7 bases, with 15 bases between. CDR3 region: CASRFPGAGGYTF. The CDR3 DNA is TGTGCCAGCAGATTCCCAGGGGCGGGTGGCTACACCTTC.

The V call is TRBV2, the J call TRBJ1-1, with D uncertain. Germline lookup yields CDR1 SNHLY and CDR2 FYNNEI. V was trimmed by 7 bases and J by 1 base, leaving 13 bases between them. The CDR3 sequence is 14 residues long. As DNA, the CDR3 is TGTGCCAGCACCTCCCCGACGGGGAACACTGAAGCTTTCTTT. Protein: CASTSPTGNTEAFF.

The chain uses TRBV2 and TRBJ1-5; D ambiguous. Trimming pared 8 bases from V and 9 bases from J, leaving 14 bases between. The CDR3 has 12 amino acids. Germline V gene lookup returns CDR1 SNHLY and CDR2 FYNNEI. The CDR3: CASRSPGRPQHF. The CDR3, as DNA: TGTGCCAGCCGATCCCCGGGGAGGCCCCAGCATTTT. Full variable domain (missing parts from reference TRBV2 and TRBJ1-5): EPEVTQTPSHQVTQMGQEVILRCVPISNHLYFYWYRQILGQKVEFLVSFYNNEISEKSEIFDDQFSVERPDGSNFTLKIRSTKLEDSAMYFCASRSPGRPQHFGDGTRLSIL.

The chain combines TRBV9 with TRBJ2-6; 7 bases line up with TRBD1. CDR3 length: 17 amino acids. Per the germline V gene, CDR1 is SGDLS and CDR2 is YYNGEE. V shed 4 bases, J shed 1 base, and the junction held 8 bases outside the gene matches. This CDR3 is CASSPRGGASGANVLTF. The CDR3 nucleotides are TGTGCCAGCAGCCCGAGAGGGGGCGCATCTGGGGCCAACGTCCTGACTTTC.

This sequence joins TRBV9 and TRBJ1-1; 8 bases line up with TRBD1. Per the germline V gene, CDR1 is SGDLS and CDR2 is YYNGEE. The CDR3 consists of 15 residues. V lost 1 base to trimming and J lost 7 bases; unmatched junction nucleotides: 9. The CDR3 sequence: CASSVTPGGTGEAFF. The CDR3 coding sequence is TGTGCCAGCAGCGTAACCCCCGGGGGGACAGGTGAAGCTTTCTTT. The full variable domain, rest sourced from reference TRBV9 and TRBJ1-1, is DSGVTQTPKHLITATGQRVTLRCSPRSGDLSVYWYQQSLDQGLQFLIQYYNGEERAKGNILERFSAQQFPDLHSELNLSSLELGDSALYFCASSVTPGGTGEAFFGQGTRLTVV.

The rearrangement joins TRBV5-6 to TRBJ2-5; 7 nucleotides match TRBD1. The length of the CDR3 is 16 residues. The trim removed 0 bases at V and 2 bases at J, leaving 7 bases unmatched. Germline CDR1 is SGHDT and CDR2 is YYEEEE. The CDR3 nucleotides are TGTGCCAGCAGCTTGGCCCCGGGACAGCAGCAAGAGACCCAGTACTTC. As protein: CASSLAPGQQQETQYF.

The chain recombines TRBV5-1 with TRBJ2-1, with 9 bases lining up with TRBD2. CDR3 length equals 15 residues. CDR1 and CDR2 from the germline V gene are SGHRS and YFSETQ. V shed 1 base, J shed 9 bases, and the junction held 8 bases outside the gene matches. CDR3 loop: CASSLRREGESEQFF. The DNA for the CDR3 is TGCGCCAGCAGCTTGAGGCGGGAGGGTGAAAGTGAGCAGTTCTTC.

The CDR3 coding sequence is TGTGCCAGCAGCCCCTTCAATCAGCCCCAGCATTTT. Translating it yields CASSPFNQPQHF. V gene TRBV7-8 combines with J gene TRBJ1-5; no definite D call. The CDR3 loop spans 12 amino acids. CDR1 is SGHVS, CDR2 FQNEAQ, per germline. V lost 5 bases and J 3 bases, leaving 5 bases between the germline ends.

The J gene is TRBJ2-7, the V gene TRBV2; TRBD1 matches 11 bases. The germline V gene has CDR1 SNHLY and CDR2 FYNNEI. The CDR3 runs to 15 residues. V gave up 4 bases and J gave up 2 bases; unmatched junction bases: 4. The CDR3 spells CASSATGQGAYEQYF. Here the CDR3 DNA reads TGTGCCAGCAGTGCAACGGGACAGGGGGCCTACGAGCAGTACTTC. Combining the CDR3 with reference TRBV2 and TRBJ2-7 gives the whole variable domain EPEVTQTPSHQVTQMGQEVILRCVPISNHLYFYWYRQILGQKVEFLVSFYNNEISEKSEIFDDQFSVERPDGSNFTLKIRSTKLEDSAMYFCASSATGQGAYEQYFGPGTRLTVT.

The chain carries TRBV7-9 and TRBJ1-3; D remains ambiguous. CDR3 length: 15 amino acids. Per germline, CDR1 SEHNR and CDR2 FQNEAQ (reference sequence). Trimming took 1 base from V and 8 from J, leaving 15 bases between them. The CDR3 reads CASSLGSRFIDTIYF. CDR3 in DNA: TGTGCCAGCAGCTTAGGGAGCAGATTTATTGACACCATATATTTT.

V is TRBV29-1 and J is TRBJ2-6; D gene unclear. Germline values: CDR1 SQVTM, CDR2 ANQGSEA. V shed 4 bases and J shed 1 base, with 5 bases lying between them. The CDR3 runs 13 residues. CDR3 in amino acids: CSVGTSGANVLTF. In DNA, the CDR3 is TGCAGCGTTGGTACTTCTGGGGCCAACGTCCTGACTTTC. The entire variable domain, with the rest obtained from reference TRBV29-1 and TRBJ2-6, is as follows: SAVISQKPSRDICQRGTSLTIQCQVDSQVTMMFWYRQQPGQSLTLIATANQGSEATYESGFVIDKFPISRPNLTFSTLTVSNMSPEDSSIYLCSVGTSGANVLTFGAGSRLTVL.